This T cell receptor (beta chain) is drawn from a study of human T cells and chemical hapten exposure. Study overall: Sensitization applied 2% DPC to approximately 2 cm by approximately 2 cm of upper inner arm skin. Alopecia universalis, totalis or areata was present in patients who were mostly female. Notes on the study in general: The study found that DPC sensitization did not change TCRs above 1 in 1000 frequency.

The CDR3 has 19 amino acids. CDR1 and CDR2 from the germline V gene are MNHEY and SVGEGT. J was trimmed by 15 bases and V by 0 bases; bases with no gene match: 25. Time point described: patch test 2, 6 weeks after DPC sensitization. Indicated treatment: therapeutic diphenylcyclopropenone sensitization with weekly scalp DPC. Only a few counts were recorded for this clonotype. The antigen is not known. For the library, individual cDNA molecules each received unique molecular identifiers. TCRdb processed the RACE reads anew with MiXCR; each CDR3 protein has one entry. The sample has 95,000 or so distinct CDR3 sequences, over 9.5% seen once.

V is TRBV6-2 or TRBV6-3 and J is TRBJ2-1, with 8 bases that match TRBD2. The receptor was derived from a woman aged 35 to 49 with alopecia areata. Some clones in this sample may be carry-over from other donors' samples. Sequenced here: whole blood, sampled in connection with sensitization to the hapten diphenylcyclopropenone (DPC). Here the CDR3 reads CASSYSGTRGLGERANRFF. The CDR3 coding sequence is TGTGCCAGCAGTTACTCTGGGACTAGAGGATTAGGAGAGAGGGCCAACAGGTTCTTC.